Each of the 19 T cell receptor beta chains below was sequenced from the same sample in a study of T-cell reconstitution after alpha-beta-depleted transplantation in children. Unique molecular identifiers were used to barcode this TCRbeta library. Using its own MiXCR run on the PCR reads, TCRdb lists one record per CDR3 protein. Of 700,000 to 850,000 distinct CDR3 sequences in the sample, roughly 15% were seen once. The material sequenced was PBMCs, mostly from graft donor cells, taken 360 days after TCRalphabeta/CD19-depleted stem cell transplant. All receptors come from a male patient between 5 and 17 years old who had a stem cell transplant for acute lymphoblastic leukemia, so the T cells may come from the graft donor.

This clonotype was seen more than once but under ten times. The chain recombines TRBV7-9 with TRBJ2-2; no firm D call. This CDR3 is 12 amino acids long. CDR1 is SEHNR, CDR2 FQNEAQ, per germline (reference sequence). V dropped 8 bases and J dropped 2 bases, with 6 bases sitting between them. The CDR3 sequence is CASAGNTGELFF. The CDR3 region has the DNA TGTGCCAGCGCAGGCAACACCGGGGAGCTGTTTTTT.

This clonotype was counted many times. The gene calls are TRBV2 and TRBJ1-5; no firm D call. The germline V and J ends were trimmed by 2 bases and 0 bases, with 8 bases remaining between them. Germline V CDR1 and CDR2: SNHLY, FYNNEI. The CDR3 is 15 residues long. The CDR3, as DNA: TGTGCCAGCAGTGAACGCAGTTATAGCAATCAGCCCCAGCATTTT. This codes for CASSERSYSNQPQHF.

This chain links TRBV3-1 with TRBJ1-1, with TRBD1 identical over 7 bases. The CDR3 consists of 19 residues. Trimming took 3 bases from V and 0 from J; bases not matched to a gene: 16. Germline lookup yields CDR1 LGHDT and CDR2 YNNKEL (reference sequence). The CDR3 coding sequence is TGTGCCAGCAGCCAGGGGGACAGATGGATTTACGACATGAACACTGAAGCTTTCTTT. Protein sequence: CASSQGDRWIYDMNTEAFF.

The CDR3 loop reads CASSHPPGITDKQFF. The CDR3 DNA follows: TGTGCCAGCAGCCATCCACCGGGTATAACGGATAAGCAGTTCTTC. The chain carries TRBV7-9 and TRBJ2-1; D not resolved. The CDR3 covers 15 residues. CDR1 and CDR2 from the germline V gene are SEHNR and FQNEAQ (reference sequence). Trimming stripped 5 bases from V and 11 bases from J, with 22 bases between.

This clonotype was picked up many times. The rearrangement joins TRBV3-1 to TRBJ1-3; D gene unclear. The germline V gene encodes CDR1 LGHDT and CDR2 YNNKEL (reference sequence). The V end was cut by 0 bases, the J end by 5 bases, with 11 bases between. The CDR3 length is 15 residues. The CDR3 protein is CASSQDPLARNTIYF. Written as DNA, the CDR3 is TGTGCCAGCAGCCAAGATCCCCTGGCAAGAAACACCATATATTTT.

There are a few counts of this clonotype. V gene TRBV29-1 combines with J gene TRBJ2-5; D gene unclear. Trimming cost V 7 bases and J 3 bases, with 6 bases left between them. The CDR3 is 10 residues long. Germline loops: CDR1 SQVTM, CDR2 ANQGSEA. For the CDR3, the DNA is TGCAGCGGACGCAAAGAGACCCAGTACTTC. Translation: CSGRKETQYF. Variable domain in full (rest from reference TRBV29-1 and TRBJ2-5): SAVISQKPSRDICQRGTSLTIQCQVDSQVTMMFWYRQQPGQSLTLIATANQGSEATYESGFVIDKFPISRPNLTFSTLTVSNMSPEDSSIYLCSGRKETQYFGPGTRLLVL.

The CDR3 coding sequence is TGTGCCAGCAGCCAAGGAAGGACAGGGGGAATTGCCTCTAACTATGGCTACACCTTC. Its protein product is CASSQGRTGGIASNYGYTF. This chain links TRBV3-1 with TRBJ1-2; 10 bases agree with TRBD1. This CDR3 spans 19 amino acids. Per the germline V gene, CDR1 is LGHDT and CDR2 is YNNKEL (reference sequence). V shed 1 base and J 0 bases; nucleotides not matched to a gene: 11.

This clonotype occurred once. This clone may be a read error of a much larger clone one base away. The chain uses TRBV25-1 and TRBJ2-1, with D perhaps matching TRBD1 (6 bases). The CDR3 is made up of 15 amino acids. From germline, CDR1 is MGHDK and CDR2 SYGVNS. V shed 3 bases and J shed 4 bases, with 13 bases lying between them. The CDR3 nucleotides read TGTGCCAGCAGTGATACCAGAGGGGGATACAATGAGCAGTTCTTC. Its protein product is CASSDTRGGYNEQFF. Together with reference TRBV25-1 and TRBJ2-1, the CDR3 gives the full variable domain: EADIYQTPRYLVIGTGKKITLECSQTMGHDKMYWYQQDPGMELHLIHYSYGVNSTEKGDLSSESTVSRIRTEHFPLTLESARPSHTSQYLCASSDTRGGYNEQFFGPGTRLTVL.

This clonotype was detected a few times. The chain is built from TRBV20-1 and TRBJ2-3; TRBD2 is a possible D gene (6 bases). V lost 8 bases to trimming and J lost 0 bases, with 12 bases between them. Germline V gene sequence: CDR1 DFQATT, CDR2 SNEGSKA (reference sequence). CDR3 size: 13 residues. In DNA, the CDR3 is TGCAGTCCTTCTAGCGATAGCACAGATACGCAGTATTTT. Its translation: CSPSSDSTDTQYF.

The rearrangement links TRBV11-2 to TRBJ2-3; TRBD2 matches at 8 bases. This CDR3 contains 13 residues. In germline, CDR1 is SGHAT, CDR2 FQNNGV. Unmatched junction bases numbered 4, after V lost 0 bases and J lost 11 bases. CDR3 DNA sequence: TGTGCCAGCAGCTTAGATGGCGCGGGAGGGCAGTATTTT. It codes for CASSLDGAGGQYF.

This clonotype was detected ten times or more. This sequence joins TRBV12-3 or TRBV12-4 and TRBJ2-2; D unclear. V lost 7 bases to trimming and J lost 4 bases, with 13 bases between them. The CDR3 consists of 14 residues. The CDR3 DNA is TGTGCCAGCACCCTTGACTCACTCACCGGGGAGCTGTTTTTT. Its translation is CASTLDSLTGELFF.

The rearrangement joins TRBV19 to TRBJ2-5; 7 nucleotides agree with TRBD2. The CDR3 totals 14 residues. Germline-derived CDR1 and CDR2 are LNHDA and SQIVND (reference sequence). The V gene end was trimmed by 6 bases and the J gene end by 5 bases; junction bases not matched to a gene: 9. CDR3 sequence: CASSDGGGSETQYF. DNA for the CDR3: TGTGCCAGTAGCGACGGCGGGGGAAGTGAGACCCAGTACTTC.

This clonotype has only a few counts. The CDR3 protein is CASSLGQPYGNTIYF. Here the CDR3 DNA reads TGTGCCAGCAGCTTGGGACAGCCCTATGGAAACACCATATATTTT. The rearrangement links TRBV7-8 to TRBJ1-3; 7 nucleotides align to TRBD1. This CDR3 has 15 amino acids. Per germline, CDR1 SGHVS and CDR2 FQNEAQ. V dropped 3 bases and J dropped 3; count of bases not matched to a gene: 5.

This clonotype has more than one count but fewer than ten. The chain links TRBV5-1 to TRBJ2-1; 9 bases agree with TRBD2. The CDR3 spans 19 residues. J was trimmed by 7 bases and V by 3 bases; bases with no gene match: 20. Germline V gene sequence: CDR1 SGHRS, CDR2 YFSETQ. In DNA form, the CDR3 reads TGCGCCAGCAGCTCACCGGAGGGCGGGAGGGCCAATGACAGGAATGAGCAGTTCTTC. Translating gives CASSSPEGGRANDRNEQFF. The entire variable domain, with the rest obtained from reference TRBV5-1 and TRBJ2-1, is as follows: KAGVTQTPRYLIKTRGQQVTLSCSPISGHRSVSWYQQTPGQGLQFLFEYFSETQRNKGNFPGRFSGRQFSNSRSEMNVSTLELGDSALYLCASSSPEGGRANDRNEQFFGPGTRLTVL.

The chain combines TRBV18 with TRBJ2-7; a weak D match, TRBD1 (6 bases). V lost 2 bases to trimming and J lost 2 bases, with 10 bases between them. From germline, CDR1 is KGHSH and CDR2 LQKENI. This CDR3 contains 14 residues. The CDR3 protein is CASSPAGETYEQYF. CDR3 DNA sequence: TGTGCCAGCTCACCAGCAGGGGAGACCTACGAGCAGTACTTC.

This clonotype was found a few times. The chain combines TRBV27 with TRBJ2-1, with no clear D. Trimming took 3 bases from V and 7 from J, leaving 10 bases between them. Germline CDR1 and CDR2: MNHEY and SMNVEV (reference sequence). The CDR3 loop spans 13 amino acids. In nucleotides, the CDR3 is TGTGCCAGCAGTTTTGGCCCAAAAAATGAGCAGTTCTTC. The encoded protein is CASSFGPKNEQFF.

Only a few counts were recorded for this clonotype. This chain joins TRBV5-1 and TRBJ2-2; D remains unclear. CDR3 length equals 15 residues. V lost 0 bases to trimming and J lost 4 bases, with 10 bases between them. CDR1 and CDR2 from the germline V gene are SGHRS and YFSETQ. CDR3 sequence reads: CASSLDIALTGELFF. As DNA, the CDR3 is TGCGCCAGCAGCTTGGACATTGCTCTCACCGGGGAGCTGTTTTTT.

The gene calls are TRBV5-1 and TRBJ2-3, with no clear D. Germline CDR1 and CDR2: SGHRS and YFSETQ. This CDR3 has 13 amino acids. V dropped 0 bases and J dropped 9 bases, with 11 bases sitting between them. The CDR3 coding sequence is TGCGCCAGCAGCTTGGGCGAGGTGGCCACGCAGTATTTT. Translated: CASSLGEVATQYF.

The V gene is TRBV9, the J gene TRBJ2-7; 9 nucleotides match TRBD2. Germline loops: CDR1 SGDLS, CDR2 YYNGEE. CDR3 length: 13 residues. V shed 3 bases, J shed 5 bases, and the junction held 3 bases outside the gene matches. CDR3 in amino acids: CASSDGTSHEQYF. In DNA, the CDR3 is TGTGCCAGCAGCGACGGGACTAGCCACGAGCAGTACTTC. The full variable domain, completed using reference TRBV9 and TRBJ2-7, is DSGVTQTPKHLITATGQRVTLRCSPRSGDLSVYWYQQSLDQGLQFLIQYYNGEERAKGNILERFSAQQFPDLHSELNLSSLELGDSALYFCASSDGTSHEQYFGPGTRLTVT.